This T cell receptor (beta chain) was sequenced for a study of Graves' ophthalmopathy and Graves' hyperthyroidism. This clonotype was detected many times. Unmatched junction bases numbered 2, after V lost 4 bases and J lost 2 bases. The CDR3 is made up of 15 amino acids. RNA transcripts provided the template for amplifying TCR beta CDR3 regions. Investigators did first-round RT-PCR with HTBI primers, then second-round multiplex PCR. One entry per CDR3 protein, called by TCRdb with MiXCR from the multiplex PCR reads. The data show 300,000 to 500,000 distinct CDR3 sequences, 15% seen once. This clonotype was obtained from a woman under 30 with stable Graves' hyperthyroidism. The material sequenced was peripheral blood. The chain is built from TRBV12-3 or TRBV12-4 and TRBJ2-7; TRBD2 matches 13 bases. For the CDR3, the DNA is TGTGCCAGCAGTTCCGGGACTAGCGGGGCCTACGAGCAGTACTTC. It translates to CASSSGTSGAYEQYF.